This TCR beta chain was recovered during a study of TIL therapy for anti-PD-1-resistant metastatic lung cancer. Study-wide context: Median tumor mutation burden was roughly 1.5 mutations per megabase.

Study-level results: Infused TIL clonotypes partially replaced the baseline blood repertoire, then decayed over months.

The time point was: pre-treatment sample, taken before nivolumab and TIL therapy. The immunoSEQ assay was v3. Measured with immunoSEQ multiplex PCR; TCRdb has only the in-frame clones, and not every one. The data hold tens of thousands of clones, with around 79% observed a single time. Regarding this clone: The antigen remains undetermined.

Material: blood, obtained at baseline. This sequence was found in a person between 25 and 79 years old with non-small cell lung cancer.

The CDR3 bases are TGTGCCAGCAGCTCACAGGGAGGCAATCAGCCCCAGCATTTT. Its translation is CASSSQGGNQPQHF. V gene TRBV11-2 combines with J gene TRBJ1-5, with D perhaps TRBD1 (6 bases). Trimming took off 4 bases at V and 2 bases at J, with 9 bases between the two ends. The CDR3 runs 14 residues. Germline values: CDR1 SGHAT, CDR2 FQNNGV. The variable domain in full, with the rest retrieved from reference TRBV11-2 and TRBJ1-5, is EAGVAQSPRYKIIEKRQSVAFWCNPISGHATLYWYQQILGQGPKLLIQFQNNGVVDDSQLPKDRFSAERLKGVDSTLKIQPAKLEDSAVYLCASSSQGGNQPQHFGDGTRLSIL.